The rows below give T cell receptor beta chains drawn from one sample of a study of OX40 agonist ivuxolimab in advanced cancers. Libraries were prepared by immunoSEQ multiplex PCR; TCRdb keeps only in-frame clonotypes and omits some of them. The sample yields 35,000 to 50,000 clones, approximately 88% seen once. The sequencing used CD4+ or CD8+ T cells sorted from blood, collected in a trial of the OX40 agonist ivuxolimab. The receptor source for this set is an adult with an advanced solid tumor such as melanoma, head and neck, liver or kidney cancer. CDR3s include the opening cysteine and the closing phenylalanine or tryptophan. The order of the fields is D gene, J gene, V gene, CDR3 protein. The D gene is left open where the match is weak.

. TRBJ2-7 TRBV29-1 CSVETDLTYEQYF
. TRBJ1-6 TRBV25-1 CASSDPGANSPLHF
TRBD1 TRBJ1-2 TRBV6-6 CASSAGTAFYGYTF
. TRBJ2-6 TRBV30 CAWTGENGANVLTF
. TRBJ2-3 TRBV4-3 CASSPELTDTQYF
. TRBJ2-5 TRBV7-3 CASSSFGPGQETQYF
. TRBJ2-1 TRBV9 CASSADNEQFF
. TRBJ2-5 TRBV9 CASSFSVGAGETQYF
. TRBJ2-2 TRBV4-2 CASSQEERSNTGELFF
. TRBJ1-1 TRBV4-3 CASSHERTAAFF
. TRBJ2-3 TRBV7-2 CASSLDTQYF
. TRBJ2-3 TRBV7-9 CASSSFSSSTDTQYF
. TRBJ1-6 TRBV5-6 CASSRGPPSREHNSPLHF
TRBD2 TRBJ2-1 TRBV5-8 CASLERGDYNEQFF
TRBD1 TRBJ2-2 TRBV2 CASSSRGRTGELFF
. TRBJ2-2 TRBV5-4 CASSPLDGLNTGELFF
. TRBJ2-2 TRBV4-1 CASSQDITPGATGELFF